This TCR beta chain was observed in a study of vaccination and CD4 T cells after COVID-19. For the study at large: Cells were stimulated with overlapping spike peptide pools from SARS-CoV-2, HCoV-NL63, HCoV-OC43 and HCoV-229E.

This clonotype was observed a handful of times. Its antigen is not known. Time point in this sample: late sampling 161 to 241 days after vaccination in a few convalescent patients. Stated treatment: roughly ten-day PBMC culture with coronavirus spike peptide pools or control peptides (ViraFEST assay). The Oncomine TCR Beta short-read assay was what sequenced the DNA obtained from cultured CD4+ T cells. TCRdb ran MiXCR on the PCR reads and lists one entry per CDR3 protein. The profile shows some 20,000 distinct CDR3 sequences, under 40% of them singletons. The CDR3 length is 15 residues. The germline gives CDR1 DFQATT, CDR2 SNEGSKA (reference sequence). J was trimmed by 1 base and V by 6 bases; bases with no gene match: 8.

The rearrangement links TRBV20-1 to TRBJ2-1; 8 bases align to TRBD1. This TCR came from a human donor who had recovered from COVID-19. The sequencing here drew on CD4+ T cells from blood, cultured in vitro, taken about 7 months after SARS-CoV-2 vaccination. Here the CDR3 reads CSAAGQAMSYNEQFF. The CDR3 coding sequence is TGCAGTGCGGCGGGACAGGCAATGTCCTACAATGAGCAGTTCTTC.